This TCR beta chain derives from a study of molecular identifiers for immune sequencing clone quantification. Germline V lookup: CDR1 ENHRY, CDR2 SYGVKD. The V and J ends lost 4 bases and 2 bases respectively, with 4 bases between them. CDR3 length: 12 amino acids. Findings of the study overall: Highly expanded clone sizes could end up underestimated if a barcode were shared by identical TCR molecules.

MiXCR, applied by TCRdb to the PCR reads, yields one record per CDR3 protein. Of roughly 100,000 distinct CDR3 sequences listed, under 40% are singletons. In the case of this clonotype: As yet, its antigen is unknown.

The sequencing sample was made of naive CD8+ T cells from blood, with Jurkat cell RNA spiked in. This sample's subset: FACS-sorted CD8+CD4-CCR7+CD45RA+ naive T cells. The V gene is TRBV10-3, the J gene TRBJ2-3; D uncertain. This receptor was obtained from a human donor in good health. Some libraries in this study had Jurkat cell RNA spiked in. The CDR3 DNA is TGTGCCATCAGTGGCCCCACAGATACGCAGTATTTT. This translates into CAISGPTDTQYF.